A selection of T cell receptor beta chains follows, all from one sample in a study of cytomegalovirus exposure and HLA in healthy donors. The data were produced by immunoSEQ multiplex PCR, yet TCRdb's version contains in-frame clones alone and is incomplete. The data hold some 150,000 clones, with 82% observed a single time. The sample comprised PBMCs. Every receptor here comes from a woman between 50 and 59 years old in good health and CMV-seropositive. Both conserved end residues are part of each CDR3. Each record gives: CDR3 protein, CDR3 DNA, V gene, D gene, J gene, clone size. D genes are given only for firm matches. Size is stated for part of the rows, as once, few or many counts, or as a class when the clone is expanded.

CASSLWQVNTEAFF | TGCGCCAGCAGCTTGTGGCAGGTGAACACTGAAGCTTTCTTT | TRBV5-1 | - | TRBJ1-1 | -
CASSLEAGINSPLHF | TGCGCCAGCAGCTTGGAGGCAGGGATTAATTCACCCCTCCACTTT | TRBV5-1 | - | TRBJ1-6 | -
CASLTPRYEQYF | TGTGCCAGCTTGACTCCGAGGTACGAGCAGTACTTC | TRBV2 | - | TRBJ2-7 | -
CASSSGQARNEKLFF | TGTGCCAGCAGCTCCGGACAGGCCAGGAATGAAAAACTGTTTTTT | TRBV11-2 | TRBD1 | TRBJ1-4 | -
CASSFWRRTDTQYF | TGTGCCAGCAGCTTTTGGAGGAGGACAGATACGCAGTATTTT | TRBV7-3 | - | TRBJ2-3 | -
CASSQEGTGGDTQYF | TGCGCCAGCAGCCAAGAAGGGACAGGTGGGGATACGCAGTATTTT | TRBV4-1 | TRBD1 | TRBJ2-3 | -
CASSFFSYEQYF | TGTGCCAGCAGCTTCTTCTCCTACGAGCAGTACTTC | TRBV7-9 | - | TRBJ2-7 | -
CASSPLSGITGNEQFF | TGTGCCAGCTCACCCCTAAGCGGGATAACTGGTAATGAGCAGTTCTTC | TRBV18 | TRBD2 | TRBJ2-1 | -
CASSSDRDYNSPLHF | TGTGCCAGCAGTTCCGACAGGGACTATAATTCACCCCTCCACTTT | TRBV6-5 | TRBD1 | TRBJ1-6 | -
CAISESNTGAGDEKLFF | TGTGCCATCAGTGAGTCGAATACTGGGGCGGGAGATGAAAAACTGTTTTTT | TRBV10-3 | - | TRBJ1-4 | -
CASKETGGAGGYTEAFF | TGTGCCAGTAAAGAAACAGGGGGCGCAGGGGGTTACACTGAAGCTTTCTTT | TRBV19 | TRBD1 | TRBJ1-1 | few
CSVGRDRVGQETQYF | TGCAGCGTGGGCCGGGACAGGGTGGGACAAGAGACCCAGTACTTC | TRBV29-1 | TRBD1 | TRBJ2-5 | -
CASSQDSRSEAFF | TGCGCCAGCAGCCAAGATTCCCGTTCTGAAGCTTTCTTT | TRBV4-3 | - | TRBJ1-1 | -
CASSLGGLVNEQFF | TGTGCCAGCAGTTTAGGAGGACTAGTCAATGAGCAGTTCTTC | TRBV27 | TRBD2 | TRBJ2-1 | -
CASSGSPAGEGETQYF | TGTGCCAGCAGTGGCTCTCCGGCCGGTGAGGGAGAGACCCAGTACTTC | TRBV6-1 | - | TRBJ2-5 | -
CASSSSQGLVNEKLFF | TGTGCCAGCAGTTCCTCTCAGGGATTAGTTAATGAAAAACTGTTTTTT | TRBV7-9 | - | TRBJ1-4 | -
CASSQEQNSYEQYF | TGCGCCAGCAGCCAAGAACAGAACTCCTACGAGCAGTACTTC | TRBV4-1 | - | TRBJ2-7 | -
CASSFDGQDKAFF | TGTGCCAGCAGCTTCGATGGCCAGGACAAAGCTTTCTTT | TRBV7-6 | - | TRBJ1-1 | -
CASSLGLEGYTF | TGTGCCAGCAGCTTAGGGCTAGAGGGCTACACCTTC | TRBV7-2 | - | TRBJ1-2 | -
CASSLAWGQMNTEAFF | TGCGCCAGCAGCTTGGCCTGGGGACAGATGAACACTGAAGCTTTCTTT | TRBV5-1 | TRBD1 | TRBJ1-1 | once
CASSFFGGKAFF | TGTGCCAGCAGCTTCTTCGGGGGAAAAGCTTTCTTT | TRBV11-2 | - | TRBJ1-1 | few
CASSFILETQYF | TGTGCCAGCAGCTTTATACTGGAGACCCAGTACTTC | TRBV7-9 | - | TRBJ2-5 | -
CASSLGTYREKLFF | TGTGCCAGCAGCTTAGGGACTTATCGTGAAAAACTGTTTTTT | TRBV7-9 | - | TRBJ1-4 | -
CAWSGQGYNEQFF | TGTGCCTGGAGTGGGCAGGGGTACAATGAGCAGTTCTTC | TRBV30 | - | TRBJ2-1 | -
CASSPGTGAYNEQFF | TGTGCCAGCAGCCCTGGGACAGGGGCCTACAATGAGCAGTTCTTC | TRBV7-9 | TRBD1 | TRBJ2-1 | -
CASSPDSFYGYTF | TGTGCCAGCAGCCCCGACAGTTTCTATGGCTACACCTTC | TRBV11-2 | - | TRBJ1-2 | -